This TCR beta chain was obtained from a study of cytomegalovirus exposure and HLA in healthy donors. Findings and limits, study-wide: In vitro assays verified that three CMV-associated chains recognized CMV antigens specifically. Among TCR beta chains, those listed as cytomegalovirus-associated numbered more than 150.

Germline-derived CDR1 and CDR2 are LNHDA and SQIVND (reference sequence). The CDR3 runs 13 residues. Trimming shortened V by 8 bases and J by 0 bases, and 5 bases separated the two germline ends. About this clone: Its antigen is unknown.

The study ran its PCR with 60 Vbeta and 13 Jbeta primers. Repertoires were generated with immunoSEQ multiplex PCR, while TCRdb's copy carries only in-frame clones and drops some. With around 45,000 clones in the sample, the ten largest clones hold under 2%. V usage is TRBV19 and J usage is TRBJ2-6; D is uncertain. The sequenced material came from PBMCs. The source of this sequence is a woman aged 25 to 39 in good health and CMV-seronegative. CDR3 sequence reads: CASHNSGANVLTF. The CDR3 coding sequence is TGTGCCAGTCACAACTCTGGGGCCAACGTCCTGACTTTC.